This T cell receptor (beta chain) was documented in a study of Ad26.COV2.S vaccination and SARS-CoV-2 variants. The treatment denotes: 15 to 20 received Ad26.COV2.S at low or high dose, single or two shots; several received placebo; per-sample allocation not given. Collection of the samples took place on day 63 after the first injection of vaccine or placebo. This CDR3 region has 16 residues. Per germline, CDR1 LGHNA and CDR2 YSLEER. Trimming cost V 1 base and J 2 bases, with 12 bases left between them. The method was immunoSEQ multiplex PCR; TCRdb's version includes in-frame clones alone and lacks a portion of them. This table has 400,000 to 450,000 clones, approximately 92% appearing once.

Sample: peripheral blood, taken in a trial of Ad26.COV2.S vaccine versus placebo. The receptor was derived from a person between 18 and 65 years old who received the Ad26.COV2.S COVID-19 vaccine or a placebo. The J gene is TRBJ1-5, the V gene TRBV4-3, with a weak D call TRBD1 (5 bases). The CDR3 is CASSQGAGLGNQPQHF. In DNA, the CDR3 is TGCGCCAGCAGCCAAGGGGCAGGGTTGGGCAATCAGCCCCAGCATTTT.